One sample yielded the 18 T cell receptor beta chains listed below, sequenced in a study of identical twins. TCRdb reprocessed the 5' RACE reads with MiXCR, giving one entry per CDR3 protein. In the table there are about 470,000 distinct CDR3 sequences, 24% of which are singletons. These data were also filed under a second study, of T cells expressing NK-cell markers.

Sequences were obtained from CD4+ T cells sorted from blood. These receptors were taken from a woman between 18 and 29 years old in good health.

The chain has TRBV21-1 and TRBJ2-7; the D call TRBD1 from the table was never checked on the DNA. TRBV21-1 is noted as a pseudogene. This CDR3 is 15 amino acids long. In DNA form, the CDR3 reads TGTGCCAGCATCGGACAGGCTGGGAGCTCCTACGAGCAGTACTTC. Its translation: CASIGQAGSSYEQYF.

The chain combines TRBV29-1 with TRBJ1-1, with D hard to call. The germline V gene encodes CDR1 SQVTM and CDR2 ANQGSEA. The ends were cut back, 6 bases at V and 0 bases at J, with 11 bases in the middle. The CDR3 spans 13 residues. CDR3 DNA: TGCAGCGTCCTTCCCTATATGAACACTGAAGCTTTCTTT. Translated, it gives CSVLPYMNTEAFF.

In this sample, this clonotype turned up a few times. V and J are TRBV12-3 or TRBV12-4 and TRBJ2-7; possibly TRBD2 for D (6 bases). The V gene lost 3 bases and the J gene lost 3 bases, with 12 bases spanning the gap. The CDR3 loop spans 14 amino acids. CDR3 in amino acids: CASSFGGLYYEQYF. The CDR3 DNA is TGTGCCAGCAGTTTCGGGGGTCTCTACTACGAGCAGTACTTC.

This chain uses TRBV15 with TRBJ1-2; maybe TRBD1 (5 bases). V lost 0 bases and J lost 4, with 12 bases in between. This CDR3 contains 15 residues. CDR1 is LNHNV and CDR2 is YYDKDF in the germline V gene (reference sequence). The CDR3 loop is CATSRDQGSPYGYTF. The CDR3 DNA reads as TGTGCCACCAGCAGAGATCAGGGCAGTCCCTATGGCTACACCTTC.

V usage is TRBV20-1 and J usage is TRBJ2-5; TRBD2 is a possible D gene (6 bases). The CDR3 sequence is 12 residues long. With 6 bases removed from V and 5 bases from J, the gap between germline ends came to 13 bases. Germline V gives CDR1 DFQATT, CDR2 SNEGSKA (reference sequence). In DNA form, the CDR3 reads TGCAGTGCCCCGGGCCGGGAGGAGACCCAGTACTTC. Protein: CSAPGREETQYF.

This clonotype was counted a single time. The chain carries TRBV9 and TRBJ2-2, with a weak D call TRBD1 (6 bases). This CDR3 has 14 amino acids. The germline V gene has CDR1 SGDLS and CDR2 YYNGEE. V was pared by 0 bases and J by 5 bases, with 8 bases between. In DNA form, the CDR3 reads TGTGCCAGCAGCGTAGGAGGACAGACCGGGGAGCTGTTTTTT. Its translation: CASSVGGQTGELFF. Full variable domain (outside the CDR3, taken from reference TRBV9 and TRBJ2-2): DSGVTQTPKHLITATGQRVTLRCSPRSGDLSVYWYQQSLDQGLQFLIQYYNGEERAKGNILERFSAQQFPDLHSELNLSSLELGDSALYFCASSVGGQTGELFFGEGSRLTVL.

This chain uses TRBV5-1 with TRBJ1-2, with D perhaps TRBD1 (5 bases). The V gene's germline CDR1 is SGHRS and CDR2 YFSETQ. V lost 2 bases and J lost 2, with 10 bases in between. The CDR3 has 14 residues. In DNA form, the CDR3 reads TGCGCCAGCAGCTTAGCAGGGATCAACTATGGCTACACCTTC. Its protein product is CASSLAGINYGYTF.

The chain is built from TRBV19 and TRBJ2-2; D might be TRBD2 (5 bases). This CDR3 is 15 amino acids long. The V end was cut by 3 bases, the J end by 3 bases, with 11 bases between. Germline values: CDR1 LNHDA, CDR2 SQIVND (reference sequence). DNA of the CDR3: TGTGCCAGTAGTATGTTAGCGACTTACACCGGGGAGCTGTTTTTT. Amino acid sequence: CASSMLATYTGELFF.

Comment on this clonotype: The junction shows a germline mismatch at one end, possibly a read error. The CDR3 sequence: CASSLLAGNAEAFF. The CDR3 nucleotides read TGTGCCAGCAGCCTCTTAGCAGGGAACGCTGAAGCTTTCTTT. The chain links TRBV7-2 to TRBJ1-1; a possible D gene is TRBD1 (5 bases). This CDR3 region has 14 residues. Germline V CDR1 and CDR2: SGHTA, FQGNSA.

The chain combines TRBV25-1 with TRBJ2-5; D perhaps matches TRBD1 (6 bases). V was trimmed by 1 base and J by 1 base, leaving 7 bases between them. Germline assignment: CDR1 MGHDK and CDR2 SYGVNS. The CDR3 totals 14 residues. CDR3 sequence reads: CASSELDSQETQYF. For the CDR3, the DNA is TGTGCCAGCAGTGAATTGGACAGCCAAGAGACCCAGTACTTC.

As DNA, the CDR3 is TGCAGCTTGGGGCTAGCGGGAGGAGTCTCCTACAATGAGCAGTTCTTC. Amino acids: CSLGLAGGVSYNEQFF. The rearrangement joins TRBV20-1 to TRBJ2-1; 11 bases match TRBD2. In germline, CDR1 is DFQATT, CDR2 SNEGSKA (reference sequence). The CDR3 length is 16 residues.

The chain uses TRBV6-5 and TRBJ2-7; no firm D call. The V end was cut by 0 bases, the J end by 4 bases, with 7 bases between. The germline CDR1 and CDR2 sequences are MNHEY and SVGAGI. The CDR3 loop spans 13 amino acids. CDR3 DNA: TGTGCCAGCAGTTACTCTCCACGTTACGAGCAGTACTTC. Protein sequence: CASSYSPRYEQYF.

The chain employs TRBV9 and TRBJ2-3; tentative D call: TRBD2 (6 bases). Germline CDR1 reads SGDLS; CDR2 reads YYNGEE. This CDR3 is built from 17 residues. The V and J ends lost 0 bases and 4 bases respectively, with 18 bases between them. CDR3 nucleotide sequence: TGTGCCAGCAGCGTAGGAATAACGGGAGCCACTTCAGATACGCAGTATTTT. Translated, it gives CASSVGITGATSDTQYF.

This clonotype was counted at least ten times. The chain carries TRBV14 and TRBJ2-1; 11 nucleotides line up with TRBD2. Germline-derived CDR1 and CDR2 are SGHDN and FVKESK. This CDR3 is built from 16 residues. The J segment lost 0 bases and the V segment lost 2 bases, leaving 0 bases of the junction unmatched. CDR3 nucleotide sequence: TGTGCCAGCAGCCAACTAGCGGGGGGCTCCTACAATGAGCAGTTCTTC. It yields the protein CASSQLAGGSYNEQFF. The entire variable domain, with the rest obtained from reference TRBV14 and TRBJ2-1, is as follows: EAGVTQFPSHSVIEKGQTVTLRCDPISGHDNLYWYRRVMGKEIKFLLHFVKESKQDESGMPNNRFLAERTGGTYSTLKVQPAELEDSGVYFCASSQLAGGSYNEQFFGPGTRLTVL.

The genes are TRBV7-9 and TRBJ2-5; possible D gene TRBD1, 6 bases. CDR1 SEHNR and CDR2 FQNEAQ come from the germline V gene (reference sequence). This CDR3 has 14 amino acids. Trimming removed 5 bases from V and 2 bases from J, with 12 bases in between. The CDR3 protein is CASSPRQVQETQYF. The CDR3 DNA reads TGTGCCAGCAGCCCCCGACAGGTTCAAGAGACCCAGTACTTC.

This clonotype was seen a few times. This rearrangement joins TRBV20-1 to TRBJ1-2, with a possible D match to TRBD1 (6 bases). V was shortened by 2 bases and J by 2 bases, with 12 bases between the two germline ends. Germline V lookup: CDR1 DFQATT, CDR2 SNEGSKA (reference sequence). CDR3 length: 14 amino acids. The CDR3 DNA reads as TGCAGTGCTAGAAGCAGGGGCAAGAACTATGGCTACACCTTC. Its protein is CSARSRGKNYGYTF.

This chain's CDR3 is CSARGGSVLTF. DNA for the CDR3: TGCAGTGCTAGGGGGGGCAGCGTCCTGACTTTC. The chain recombines TRBV20-1 with TRBJ2-6; the D call may be TRBD1 or TRBD2 (6 bases each). Germline CDR1 and CDR2: DFQATT and SNEGSKA (reference sequence). The CDR3 spans 11 residues. The germline V and J ends were trimmed by 3 bases and 12 bases, with 9 bases remaining between them.

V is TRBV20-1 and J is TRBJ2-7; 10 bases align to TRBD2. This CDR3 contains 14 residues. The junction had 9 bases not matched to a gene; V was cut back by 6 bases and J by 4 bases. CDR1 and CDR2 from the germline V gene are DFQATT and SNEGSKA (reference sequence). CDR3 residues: CSATGLAGDYEQYF. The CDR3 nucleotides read TGCAGTGCGACCGGGCTAGCGGGGGATTACGAGCAGTACTTC.